This T cell receptor (beta chain) was found in a study of regulatory T cells in long-lasting Graves disease. This clonotype has ten or more counts. The antigen is unknown. The authors built TCR beta libraries using iRepertoire HTBI primers and Arm-PCR of CDR3 regions. TCRdb re-derived calls from the multiplex PCR reads in MiXCR, one entry per CDR3 protein. Of 550,000 to 650,000 distinct CDR3 sequences listed, about 16% are singletons. CDR3 length equals 16 residues. The V gene's germline CDR1 is MDHEN and CDR2 SYDVKM. Trimming took 3 bases from V and 5 from J; bases not matched to a gene: 10. Study findings and constraints: Persistent disease was characterized by preferential usage of TRBV28, TRBJ1-2 and TRBJ2-5. Having only a small sample size may have limited accuracy.

Time point of the sample: newly diagnosed GD, antithyroid drugs for less than 3 months. Preparation of the TCR library used RNA extracted from PBMCs. This sample also appeared in a second study, on T cells in Graves' hyperthyroidism and ophthalmopathy. As that report states: The TCR CDR3 first-round RT-PCR relied on the HTBI primer set. Ophthalmopathy was distinguished from stable hyperthyroidism by 13 V-J signatures.

The V and J genes are TRBV28 and TRBJ2-1; 7 nucleotides match TRBD2. The receptor was isolated from a man younger than 30 with Graves disease. Sample: peripheral blood mononuclear cells (PBMCs), taken at new diagnosis, from a patient treated with antithyroid drugs. The CDR3 region has the DNA TGTGCCAGCAGTTTCCCCCTGGGGGGGAGGAACAATGAGCAGTTCTTC. Translation gives CASSFPLGGRNNEQFF. Full variable domain (remainder filled in from reference TRBV28 and TRBJ2-1): DVKVTQSSRYLVKRTGEKVFLECVQDMDHENMFWYRQDPGLGLRLIYFSYDVKMKEKGDIPEGYSVSREKKERFSLILESASTNQTSMYLCASSFPLGGRNNEQFFGPGTRLTVL.